This entry concerns a single TCR beta chain. The entry originates in a study of blood T cell repertoires in COVID-19. The assay was immunoSEQ multiplex PCR, and TCRdb's table has in-frame clones only and misses some. Of approximately 220,000 clones listed, approximately 86% were seen once; the top ten hold around 2.6%. Germline V CDR1 and CDR2: SGDLS, YYNGEE. Between the trimmed V and J ends, which lost 2 bases and 6 bases, there was a span of 14 bases. The CDR3 covers 14 residues. Input material: PBMCs or T cells enriched from blood (not recorded which). The receptor was derived from a woman aged 25 to 39 with acute COVID-19. V and J are TRBV9 and TRBJ1-1; D not certain. The chain's CDR3 is CASSVHGSSAEAFF. CDR3 nucleotides: TGTGCCAGCAGCGTTCATGGCAGCAGCGCTGAAGCTTTCTTT.